This T cell receptor (beta chain) was sequenced for a study of control samples from healthy donors and cancer patients. V was cut by 3 bases and J by 5 bases, with 13 bases left in between. The CDR3 is made up of 14 amino acids. CDR1 and CDR2 (germline): MDHEN, SYDVKM. Repertoires were generated with immunoSEQ multiplex PCR, while TCRdb's copy carries only in-frame clones and drops some. The sample includes 140,000 to 150,000 clones, about 89% seen only once; the top ten take around 4.6%. The chain combines TRBV28 with TRBJ1-1, with D unclear. Sequencing was done on a sample of blood. The receptor comes from a man aged 25 to 45 in good health. CDR3 in amino acids: CASSFQRGITEAFF. CDR3 bases: TGTGCCAGCAGTTTTCAGCGAGGGATTACTGAAGCTTTCTTT.